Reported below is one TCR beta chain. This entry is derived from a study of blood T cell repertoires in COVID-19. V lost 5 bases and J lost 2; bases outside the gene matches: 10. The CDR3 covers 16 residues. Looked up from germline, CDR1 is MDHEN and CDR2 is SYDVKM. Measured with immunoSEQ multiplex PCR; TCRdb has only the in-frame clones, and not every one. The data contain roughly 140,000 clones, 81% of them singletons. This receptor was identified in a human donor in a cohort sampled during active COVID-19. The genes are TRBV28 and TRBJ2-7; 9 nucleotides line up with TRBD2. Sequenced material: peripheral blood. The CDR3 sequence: CASSPAGGRGAYEQYF. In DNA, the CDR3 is TGTGCCAGCAGTCCGGCGGGGGGGCGCGGGGCCTACGAGCAGTACTTC.